Given below is one T cell receptor beta chain in context. The germline V and J ends were trimmed by 3 bases and 5 bases, with 14 bases remaining between them. The CDR3 contains 14 residues. Germline CDR1 and CDR2: GTSNPN and SVGIG (reference sequence). These data come from a study of blood T cell repertoires in COVID-19. Study background: The origin of the acute and convalescent COVID-19 samples was the United States, Italy and Spain. Sample material is recorded as cDNA or gDNA derived from T cells, B-cell-depleted T cells, or PBMCs.

How the authors handled the data: Quantification of nucleated cells was approximated via reference gene primer amplification. The table came from immunoSEQ multiplex PCR; TCRdb's copy has only in-frame clones and leaves some out. Clonal size and the V and J genes are those of that table, whereas D and trimming came from the DNA. The sample consists of about 480,000 clones, about 89% of them appearing once. V and J are TRBV30 and TRBJ1-5; maybe TRBD1 (5 bases). The source material was peripheral blood. The receptor was isolated from a woman in her thirties with acute or convalescent COVID-19. Here the CDR3 reads CAWSTIRVDQPQHF. The CDR3 DNA is TGTGCCTGGAGCACGATCAGGGTGGATCAGCCCCAGCATTTT. Combining the CDR3 with reference TRBV30 and TRBJ1-5 gives the whole variable domain SQTIHQWPATLVQPVGSPLSLECTVEGTSNPNLYWYRQAAGRGLQLLFYSVGIGQISSEVPQNLSASRPQDRQFILSSKKLLLSDSGFYLCAWSTIRVDQPQHFGDGTRLSIL.